This TCR beta chain was found in a study of T cell clonality in common variable immunodeficiency. Findings and limits, study-wide: CVID subjects showed higher TCRbeta clonality than healthy controls. Fewer TCRbeta clones were shared among CVID subjects than controls.

Each donor provided roughly 4.5 to 8.5 ml of heparinized whole blood. This clone was picked up many times. Its antigen is not known. The read stops 3 residues short of the end of the CDR3; the missing end is completed from the germline J gene. Trimming cost V 4 bases and J 6 bases; bases outside gene matches: 13. Germline CDR1 reads SQVTM; CDR2 reads ANQGSEA. The length of the CDR3 is 16 residues. CVID and control samples used equivalent genomic DNA input. Produced via immunoSEQ multiplex PCR; TCRdb's table is partial and in-frame only. The repertoire consists of over 30,000 clones, none detected only once.

Sequenced: peripheral blood mononuclear cells. This receptor was identified in a person between 18 and 75 years old in good health. The chain uses TRBV29-1 and TRBJ2-3, with TRBD2 matching 10 bases. CDR3: CSVGFSGGVDGDTQYF. Incomplete CDR3 DNA: TGCAGCGTTGGTTTCAGCGGGGGGGTCGATGGGGATACG.